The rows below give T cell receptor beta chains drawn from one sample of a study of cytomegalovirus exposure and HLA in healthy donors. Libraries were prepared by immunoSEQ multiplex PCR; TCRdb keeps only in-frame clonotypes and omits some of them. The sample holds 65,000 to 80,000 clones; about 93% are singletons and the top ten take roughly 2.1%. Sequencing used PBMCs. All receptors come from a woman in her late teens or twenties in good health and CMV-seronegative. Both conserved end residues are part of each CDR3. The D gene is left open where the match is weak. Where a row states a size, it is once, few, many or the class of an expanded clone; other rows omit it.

CASSGREVRGLFDEQYF | TGTGCCAGCAGTGGGAGGGAGGTACGAGGGCTCTTCGACGAGCAGTACTTC | TRBD2 | NA | TRBJ2-7 | TRBV5-5
CASSIGTGQADEQFF | TGTGCCAGTAGTATAGGGACCGGACAGGCAGATGAGCAGTTCTTC | TRBD1 | few | TRBJ2-1 | TRBV19
CASSSIAERRTGELFF | TGTGCCAGCAGCTCAATTGCCGAGCGTCGGACCGGGGAGCTGTTTTTT | NA | NA | TRBJ2-2 | TRBV7-9
CASSLGVWGGEPYNSPLHF | TGTGCCAGCAGCTTAGGCGTTTGGGGGGGTGAGCCCTATAATTCACCCCTCCACTTT | NA | NA | TRBJ1-6 | TRBV7-9
CASSFTAPQETQYF | TGCGCCAGCAGCTTCACAGCCCCCCAAGAGACCCAGTACTTC | NA | NA | TRBJ2-5 | TRBV5-1
CASSLGQVVGYTF | TGTGCCAGCAGTTTAGGTCAGGTAGTGGGCTACACCTTC | NA | NA | TRBJ1-2 | TRBV28
CASSSVRGLRANVLTF | TGTGCCAGCAGCTCCGTTCGTGGGCTTAGGGCCAACGTCCTGACTTTC | NA | NA | TRBJ2-6 | TRBV13
CAIRPTGSRKTEAFF | TGTGCCATCAGACCGACAGGGTCGAGGAAAACTGAAGCTTTCTTT | TRBD1 | NA | TRBJ1-1 | TRBV10-3
CASSRSGGPPYEQYF | TGCGCCAGCAGCCGTAGCGGGGGGCCGCCTTACGAGCAGTACTTC | TRBD2 | NA | TRBJ2-7 | TRBV4-1
CASSRGPGGPDTQYF | TGTGCCAGCAGTAGGGGACCGGGGGGCCCAGATACGCAGTATTTT | NA | once | TRBJ2-3 | TRBV6-1
CASSGTNEKLFF | TGTGCCAGCAGCGGAACTAATGAAAAACTGTTTTTT | NA | once | TRBJ1-4 | TRBV2
CASSLTPTGANQETQYF | TGCGCCAGCAGCTTGACCCCGACAGGGGCTAACCAAGAGACCCAGTACTTC | TRBD1 | once | TRBJ2-5 | TRBV5-1
CASSLGRGHTGELFF | TGTGCCAGCAGTCTGGGCAGGGGCCACACCGGGGAGCTGTTTTTT | NA | NA | TRBJ2-2 | TRBV2
CASSEDRSSYNEQFF | TGTGCCAGCAGTGAGGACAGGAGCTCCTACAATGAGCAGTTCTTC | TRBD1 | NA | TRBJ2-1 | TRBV2
CASSIGTENQPQHF | TGTGCCAGTAGTATAGGGACAGAAAATCAGCCCCAGCATTTT | NA | NA | TRBJ1-5 | TRBV19
CASSSLGGSYEQYF | TGTGCCAGCAGCTCGCTCGGGGGCTCCTACGAGCAGTACTTC | NA | NA | TRBJ2-7 | TRBV11-2
CASSAGTNYNEQFF | TGTGCCAGCAGTGCCGGGACTAACTACAATGAGCAGTTCTTC | TRBD2 | NA | TRBJ2-1 | TRBV6-5
CASSDLRQGVRGEQFF | TGTGCCAGTAGTGACCTTAGACAGGGGGTACGGGGTGAGCAGTTCTTC | TRBD1 | NA | TRBJ2-1 | TRBV19
CASSLGDRGRLQPQHF | TGTGCCAGCAGTTTAGGGGACAGGGGGAGGCTGCAGCCCCAGCATTTT | TRBD1 | NA | TRBJ1-5 | TRBV28
CASSLLLGALGETQYF | TGTGCCAGCAGCTTATTATTAGGGGCTTTAGGAGAGACCCAGTACTTC | NA | NA | TRBJ2-5 | TRBV11-3
CASSRGNSPTDTQYF | TGTGCCAGCAGCCGCGGGAACTCCCCCACAGATACGCAGTATTTT | NA | NA | TRBJ2-3 | TRBV6-6
CASSGTGRSEAFF | TGTGCCAGCAGCGGGACAGGTCGAAGTGAAGCTTTCTTT | TRBD1 | NA | TRBJ1-1 | TRBV7-2
CASGLVAGGPLLEETQYF | TGTGCTAGTGGTTTGGTAGCGGGAGGCCCCTTGCTAGAAGAGACCCAGTACTTC | TRBD2 | NA | TRBJ2-5 | TRBV12-5
CASRLGGAHSYEQYF | TGTGCCAGCAGACTTGGCGGGGCCCACTCCTACGAGCAGTACTTC | NA | NA | TRBJ2-7 | TRBV6-1
CASSLTGTTEKETQYF | TGTGCCAGCAGCCTCACCGGGACTACTGAAAAAGAGACCCAGTACTTC | TRBD2 | NA | TRBJ2-5 | TRBV5-8
CASSEDSFLSPGLAGESSYEQYF | TGTGCCAGCAGTGAAGATAGCTTTCTTTCTCCGGGACTAGCGGGAGAGAGCTCCTACGAGCAGTACTTC | TRBD2 | NA | TRBJ2-7 | TRBV6-1
CASSTPGSGTQYF | TGTGCCAGTAGTACTCCAGGGTCGGGGACCCAGTACTTC | NA | NA | TRBJ2-5 | TRBV19
CASSLAVQETQYF | TGCGCCAGCAGCTTGGCGGTACAAGAGACCCAGTACTTC | NA | NA | TRBJ2-5 | TRBV5-1
CASSTGTGALYGYTF | TGTGCCAGTAGTACAGGGACAGGGGCCCTCTATGGCTACACCTTC | TRBD1 | NA | TRBJ1-2 | TRBV19
CASSLTGQENTEAFF | TGTGCCAGCAGCTTAACGGGACAGGAGAACACTGAAGCTTTCTTT | TRBD1 | NA | TRBJ1-1 | TRBV7-3
CASSLSGTGLYEQYF | TGTGCCAGCAGCTTATCCGGGACAGGCCTCTACGAGCAGTACTTC | TRBD1 | NA | TRBJ2-7 | TRBV11-2
CATSRDWGGSSYEQYF | TGTGCCACCAGCAGAGATTGGGGCGGGAGCTCCTACGAGCAGTACTTC | TRBD2 | NA | TRBJ2-7 | TRBV15
CATSIRLAGGDEQFF | TGTGCCACCAGCATCAGACTAGCGGGGGGCGATGAGCAGTTCTTC | TRBD2 | NA | TRBJ2-1 | TRBV15
CASSVGGTTYNEQFF | TGTGCCAGCAGCGTAGGTGGGACTACCTACAATGAGCAGTTCTTC | TRBD2 | NA | TRBJ2-1 | TRBV9
CASSPRGQDSYNEQFF | TGTGCCAGCTCACCAAGGGGCCAGGACTCCTACAATGAGCAGTTCTTC | NA | once | TRBJ2-1 | TRBV18
CASSRGTDNTIYF | TGCGCCAGCAGCCGTGGGACAGACAACACCATATATTTT | TRBD1 | NA | TRBJ1-3 | TRBV5-1
CASSEDYDEQYF | TGTGCCAGCAGTGAAGACTACGACGAGCAGTACTTC | NA | few | TRBJ2-7 | TRBV2
CASTSPGQRFSGNTIYF | TGTGCCAGCACCTCCCCCGGACAGAGATTCTCTGGAAACACCATATATTTT | NA | NA | TRBJ1-3 | TRBV28
CASSSDRAYEQYF | TGCGCCAGCAGCTCAGACAGGGCCTACGAGCAGTACTTC | TRBD1 | NA | TRBJ2-7 | TRBV4-1
CASSVDTGTYEQYF | TGTGCCAGCAGCGTAGACACAGGGACCTACGAGCAGTACTTC | NA | NA | TRBJ2-7 | TRBV7-2
CASTRGSGNQPQHF | TGTGCCAGTACGCGGGGTAGCGGCAATCAGCCCCAGCATTTT | NA | NA | TRBJ1-5 | TRBV2
CASSVAGGGGIQYF | TGTGCCAGCAGCGTAGCGGGGGGCGGAGGCATTCAGTACTTC | NA | NA | TRBJ2-4 | TRBV9
CASSEGQVPSEQYF | TGCGCCAGCAGCGAGGGACAGGTTCCCAGCGAGCAGTACTTC | TRBD1 | NA | TRBJ2-7 | TRBV5-1
CAWSDMPADTQYF | TGTGCCTGGAGTGATATGCCGGCAGATACGCAGTATTTT | NA | NA | TRBJ2-3 | TRBV30
CASSGLVETQYF | TGCGCCAGCAGTGGGCTAGTAGAGACCCAGTACTTC | NA | once | TRBJ2-5 | TRBV10-2
CSVETAYQETQYF | TGCAGCGTGGAGACGGCGTACCAAGAGACCCAGTACTTC | NA | NA | TRBJ2-5 | TRBV29-1
CASTTGRRGDNQPQHF | TGTGCCAGTACCACCGGACGCCGGGGGGACAATCAGCCCCAGCATTTT | NA | NA | TRBJ1-5 | TRBV19
CASSILAGGQNEQFF | TGTGCCAGTAGTATACTAGCGGGGGGGCAGAATGAGCAGTTCTTC | TRBD2 | NA | TRBJ2-1 | TRBV19
CASSLQGRGEKLFF | TGTGCCAGCAGTTTACAGGGGCGAGGGGAAAAACTGTTTTTT | NA | NA | TRBJ1-4 | TRBV27
CAWSGGSGNTIYF | TGTGCCTGGAGTGGAGGGTCAGGAAACACCATATATTTT | NA | NA | TRBJ1-3 | TRBV30
CASSYSQGAGEQYF | TGTGCCAGCAGTTACTCCCAGGGGGCAGGTGAGCAGTACTTC | TRBD1 | NA | TRBJ2-7 | TRBV6-6
CASSFLLELDTQYF | TGTGCCAGCAGCTTTCTTCTCGAGTTAGATACGCAGTATTTT | NA | NA | TRBJ2-3 | TRBV7-2